The next 8 T cell receptor beta chains were all read from a single sample in a study of blood T cell repertoires in COVID-19. Repertoires were generated with immunoSEQ multiplex PCR, while TCRdb's copy carries only in-frame clones and drops some. The sample holds 110,000 or so clones; 65% to 80% are singletons and the top ten take 2% to 3%. The sequencing input was peripheral blood. The receptors here all came from a man aged 50 to 59 with acute or convalescent COVID-19.

This sequence joins TRBV9 and TRBJ2-3; D possibly corresponds to TRBD2 (6 bases). Trimming left V 2 bases short and J 1 base short, with 11 bases between. The CDR3 extends over 15 amino acids. Germline lookup yields CDR1 SGDLS and CDR2 YYNGEE. The CDR3 reads CASSVTSYGTDTQYF. The CDR3, as DNA: TGTGCCAGCAGCGTTACTAGCTACGGCACAGATACGCAGTATTTT.

This clone has only a few counts. The CDR3 region has the DNA TGTGCCAGCAGTGAGGGGCTTCGGAGGGGTCACACTGAAGCTTTCTTT. Translation gives CASSEGLRRGHTEAFF. The rearrangement joins TRBV6-1 to TRBJ1-1, with D maybe TRBD1 (5 bases). The germline V gene has CDR1 MNHNS and CDR2 SASEGT. V lost 3 bases, J lost 3 bases, and 17 bases lay in between. The CDR3 runs to 16 residues.

The rearrangement joins TRBV9 to TRBJ2-3; 9 bases agree with TRBD2. The germline V gene encodes CDR1 SGDLS and CDR2 YYNGEE. The J segment lost 3 bases and the V segment lost 0 bases, leaving 2 bases of the junction unmatched. The CDR3 sequence is 15 residues long. Here the CDR3 DNA reads TGTGCCAGCAGCGTAGTAGCGGGAGTGACAGATACGCAGTATTTT. It encodes CASSVVAGVTDTQYF.

V gene TRBV5-1 combines with J gene TRBJ2-2, with D maybe TRBD1 (5 bases). The CDR3 runs to 13 residues. V shed 0 bases and J shed 7 bases, with 7 bases lying between them. Looked up from germline, CDR1 is SGHRS and CDR2 is YFSETQ. For the CDR3, the DNA is TGCGCCAGCAGCTTGGCAGGGAACGGGGAGCTGTTTTTT. It encodes CASSLAGNGELFF.

The rearrangement links TRBV11-1 to TRBJ1-1, with TRBD1 as a possible D gene (6 bases). Trimming removed 5 bases from V and 1 base from J, with 11 bases in between. This CDR3 spans 14 amino acids. Per the germline V gene, CDR1 is SGHAT and CDR2 is FQDESV (reference sequence). The CDR3 protein is CASSPDRTNTEAFF. In DNA, the CDR3 is TGTGCCAGCAGCCCCGACAGGACGAACACTGAAGCTTTCTTT.

The rearrangement links TRBV7-6 to TRBJ2-7, with D maybe TRBD1 (6 bases). The germline V gene has CDR1 SGHVS and CDR2 FNYEAQ. This CDR3 is built from 14 residues. The ends were cut back, 4 bases at V and 4 bases at J, with 14 bases in the middle. CDR3 nucleotide sequence: TGTGCCAGCAGCTCCGGGACAAACCTTTACGAGCAGTACTTC. The encoded protein is CASSSGTNLYEQYF.

This clone was recorded a few times. The genes are TRBV12-3 or TRBV12-4 and TRBJ1-1, with D possibly TRBD1 on 6 matching bases. The CDR3 spans 13 residues. V was shortened by 1 base and J by 3 bases, with 6 bases between the two germline ends. The CDR3 is CASSLGGHTEAFF. The CDR3 nucleotides read TGTGCCAGCAGTTTAGGGGGGCACACTGAAGCTTTCTTT.

The CDR3 bases are TGTGCCAGTAATCCCGTCCGGGACAGGGGTTTGGATGAGCAGTTCTTC. Residues: CASNPVRDRGLDEQFF. The chain couples TRBV19 to TRBJ2-1; 10 bases map to TRBD1. CDR1 and CDR2 (germline): LNHDA, SQIVND (reference sequence). The CDR3 runs to 16 residues. Trimming removed 7 bases from V and 8 bases from J; junction bases left unmatched: 14.